These T cell receptor beta chains were read from a single sample in a study of beta chain features in type 1 diabetes. The repertoire was sequenced with immunoSEQ multiplex PCR; TCRdb's copy has only in-frame clones and lacks some. The sample has 600,000 to 700,000 clones; 13% are singletons. Material: naive CD4+ T cells from blood. The source of these receptors is a man younger than 30 with type 1 diabetes. Each CDR3 is given with its conserved first and last residue. D genes are given only for firm matches. Some rows mark clone size as missing; the rest say once, few, many or name a class of expanded clone.

v_call	j_call	clone_size	d_call	cdr3_aa	cdr3_nt
TRBV5-1	TRBJ2-6	NA	NA	CASRYGDSGANVLTF	TGCGCCAGCAGGTACGGTGACTCTGGGGCCAACGTCCTGACTTTC
TRBV30	TRBJ1-5	few	NA	CAWSGQGSQPQHF	TGTGCCTGGAGTGGCCAGGGATCTCAGCCCCAGCATTTT
TRBV11-3	TRBJ2-3	NA	NA	CASRGLDTQYF	TGTGCCAGCAGAGGATTAGATACGCAGTATTTT
TRBV6-5	TRBJ2-7	NA	NA	CASSSPRDRLSYEQYF	TGTGCCAGCAGTTCACCCCGGGACCGACTCTCCTACGAGCAGTACTTC
TRBV6-1	TRBJ2-5	NA	TRBD1	CASTLDRGRQETQYF	TGTGCCAGCACCCTGGACAGGGGGCGTCAAGAGACCCAGTACTTC
TRBV27	TRBJ1-6	once	TRBD1	CASSLTGNNSPLHF	TGTGCCAGCAGCCTGACAGGGAATAATTCACCCCTCCACTTT
TRBV5-6	TRBJ1-5	NA	NA	CASSPGPDSNQPQHF	TGTGCCAGCAGCCCCGGGCCTGATAGCAATCAGCCCCAGCATTTT
TRBV11-2	TRBJ2-7	few	NA	CASSAQGRGEQYF	TGTGCCAGCAGCGCACAGGGTCGAGGCGAGCAGTACTTC
TRBV6-6	TRBJ2-5	NA	TRBD2	CASTPSGEETQYF	TGTGCCAGCACCCCAAGCGGGGAGGAGACCCAGTACTTC
TRBV25-1	TRBJ1-2	few	TRBD1	CASSGPTGGYGYTF	TGTGCCAGCAGTGGTCCCACAGGGGGCTACGGCTACACCTTC
TRBV30	TRBJ1-6	NA	NA	CAWSDRRNSPLHF	TGTGCCTGGAGTGACAGGCGAAATTCACCCCTCCACTTT
TRBV10-2	TRBJ2-7	few	TRBD1	CASSESTGQGIPYEQYF	TGCGCCAGCAGTGAGTCGACGGGACAGGGGATCCCCTACGAGCAGTACTTC
TRBV19	TRBJ2-4	few	TRBD2	CASTSGTSGRKAKNIQYF	TGTGCCAGTACCTCGGGAACTAGCGGGAGAAAGGCCAAAAACATTCAGTACTTC
TRBV5-1	TRBJ2-3	NA	NA	CASSPSGSTDTQYF	TGCGCCAGCAGCCCTTCGGGGAGCACAGATACGCAGTATTTT
TRBV15	TRBJ2-2	NA	TRBD2	CATSRGSSSGANTGELFF	TGTGCCACCAGCAGAGGCTCCAGTAGCGGGGCGAACACCGGGGAGCTGTTTTTT
TRBV29-1	TRBJ2-5	NA	NA	CSAGGGETQYF	TGCAGCGCCGGGGGCGGGGAGACCCAGTACTTC
TRBV2	TRBJ2-7	NA	TRBD1	CASSGEGGQGDF	TGTGCCAGCAGCGGCGAAGGGGGACAGGGGGACTTC
TRBV19	TRBJ2-1	few	NA	CASSTGRDNEQFF	TGTGCCAGTAGTACGGGCAGGGACAATGAGCAGTTCTTC
TRBV28	TRBJ2-7	NA	NA	CASSSSREQYF	TGTGCCAGCAGTTCCTCGCGAGAGCAGTACTTC
TRBV6-4	TRBJ1-5	NA	NA	CASSAGPLQPQHF	TGTGCCAGCAGTGCCGGGCCCCTACAGCCCCAGCATTTT
TRBV28	TRBJ2-7	few	NA	CASRWSISYEQYF	TGTGCCAGCAGATGGAGCATATCCTACGAGCAGTACTTC
TRBV14	TRBJ2-2	once	NA	CASSPLDVGTGELFF	TGTGCCAGCAGCCCATTAGATGTAGGCACCGGGGAGCTGTTTTTT
TRBV27	TRBJ2-1	few	NA	CASSLAQGGLRNEQFF	TGTGCCAGCAGTTTAGCACAGGGAGGACTACGAAATGAGCAGTTCTTC
TRBV7-2	TRBJ2-1	NA	NA	CASSLHRNEQFF	TGTGCCAGCAGCTTACACAGGAATGAGCAGTTCTTC
TRBV29-1	TRBJ2-7	few	NA	CSVEGGQRSSYEQYF	TGCAGCGTTGAAGGAGGACAGAGGAGCTCCTACGAGCAGTACTTC
TRBV7-2	TRBJ2-1	NA	TRBD1	CASSRAGTGVVNEQFF	TGTGCCAGCAGCCGCGCCGGGACAGGGGTAGTAAATGAGCAGTTCTTC
TRBV9	TRBJ2-5	NA	NA	CASSVGGSGASLETQYF	TGTGCCAGCAGCGTAGGGGGATCGGGCGCTAGCCTGGAGACCCAGTACTTC
TRBV9	TRBJ2-3	few	NA	CASSVSPLSTDTQYF	TGTGCCAGCAGCGTTAGCCCACTCAGCACAGATACGCAGTATTTT
TRBV7-8	TRBJ2-3	NA	NA	CASSWVDGPGTDTQYF	TGTGCCAGCAGCTGGGTAGACGGGCCAGGCACAGATACGCAGTATTTT
TRBV9	TRBJ1-1	NA	NA	CASSGDPRDTEAFF	TGTGCCAGCAGCGGAGACCCCCGGGACACTGAAGCTTTCTTT
TRBV5-4	TRBJ1-2	few	NA	CASSLEGDNFIHTF	TGTGCCAGCAGCTTGGAAGGGGACAACTTTATCCACACCTTC
TRBV15	TRBJ2-5	NA	NA	CATAAGRETQYF	TGTGCCACTGCGGCGGGGCGGGAGACCCAGTACTTC